This entry concerns a single TCR beta chain. This sample was included in a study of blood T cell repertoires in COVID-19. Study-wide context: The study drew acute and convalescent COVID-19 samples from the United States, Italy and Spain. T cells, B-cell-depleted T cells, or PBMCs supplied cDNA or gDNA.

In the authors' methods: Amplified reference gene primers provided the basis for estimating nucleated cell counts. Data came from immunoSEQ multiplex PCR; TCRdb stores just in-frame clones and leaves some out. The V and J calls and clone size were taken over from that table, and D and trimming were inferred from the DNA. Of a few hundred thousand clones in the sample, 75% to 90% were seen once. There are 16 residues in the CDR3. The V end was cut by 6 bases, the J end by 2 bases, with 18 bases between. Germline assignment: CDR1 MNHEY and CDR2 SVGEGT. The source material was peripheral blood. This TCR was recovered from a woman in her 70s with acute or convalescent COVID-19. The J gene is TRBJ2-3, the V gene TRBV6-2 or TRBV6-3; tentatively, D is TRBD2 (6 bases). For the CDR3, the DNA is TGTGCCAGCAGCTCGGGACTCTCCCCCATCACAGATACGCAGTATTTT. Translated: CASSSGLSPITDTQYF.